This T cell receptor beta chain was found in a study of T-cell reconstitution after alpha-beta-depleted transplantation in children. Preparation of the TCRbeta library was carried out with unique molecular identifiers. From the PCR reads, TCRdb called clonotypes with MiXCR, one entry per CDR3 protein. The top ten hold 15% to 20% of the sample, which has approximately 150,000 distinct CDR3 sequences, about 9% seen once. Study-level findings and limits: One year post-transplant, T-cell counts and diversity were largely derived from T cells produced anew. Several hundred expanded graft clones reportedly gave rise to the alpha-beta T cells present about two months after transplant. The origin of high day-60 TCRbeta diversity in some patients lay in surviving recipient T cells and thymic progenitors.

This CDR3 has 21 residues. J was trimmed by 2 bases and V by 1 base; bases with no gene match: 18. Germline lookup yields CDR1 SGHAT and CDR2 FQNNGV. The table lists this clonotype with a few counts. As yet, its antigen is unknown. The receptor was derived from a female patient aged 2-15 years who had a stem cell transplant for congenital amegakaryocytic thrombocytopenia, so the T cells may come from the graft donor. Sequencing used PBMCs, mostly from graft donor cells, obtained 180 days after TCRalphabeta/CD19-depleted stem cell transplant. The rearrangement uses TRBV11-2 and TRBJ2-3; 10 bases align to TRBD2. The DNA for the CDR3 is TGTGCCAGCAGCTTAGTGACCCAGCGGGAGGGCCTGGGAACTCCCACAGATACGCAGTATTTT. It is translated as CASSLVTQREGLGTPTDTQYF.